The source of this TCR beta chain is a study of cytomegalovirus exposure and HLA in healthy donors. The wider study: Earlier, 95 million to 140 million unique TCR beta sequences were recovered from around 200 million T cells by an analysis. Whole-study results and caveats: Reported findings show TCR beta sequences accurately forecast HLA-A and HLA-B alleles in most subjects.

Among the donors, all were healthy bone marrow donors. Both 60 Vbeta primers and 13 Jbeta primers went into the PCR. TCRdb's copy holds only in-frame clones and misses some; the assay was immunoSEQ multiplex PCR. Of roughly 190,000 clones in the sample, around three quarters are singletons; the top ten hold about 2.5%. Concerning this clone itself: Its target is not known.

CDR3 length equals 15 residues. CDR1 and CDR2 from the germline V gene are SGHNT and YYREEE (reference sequence). V was cut by 4 bases and J by 7 bases, with 18 bases left in between. This clonotype was sampled from a woman aged 45-59 years in good health and CMV-seronegative. The sample was PBMCs. This rearrangement joins TRBV5-4 to TRBJ2-1, with a possible D match to TRBD2 (6 bases). CDR3 DNA sequence: TGTGCCAGCAGCGGGTCTGGGGGGTTCGTTAATGAGCAGTTCTTC. Encoded protein: CASSGSGGFVNEQFF.